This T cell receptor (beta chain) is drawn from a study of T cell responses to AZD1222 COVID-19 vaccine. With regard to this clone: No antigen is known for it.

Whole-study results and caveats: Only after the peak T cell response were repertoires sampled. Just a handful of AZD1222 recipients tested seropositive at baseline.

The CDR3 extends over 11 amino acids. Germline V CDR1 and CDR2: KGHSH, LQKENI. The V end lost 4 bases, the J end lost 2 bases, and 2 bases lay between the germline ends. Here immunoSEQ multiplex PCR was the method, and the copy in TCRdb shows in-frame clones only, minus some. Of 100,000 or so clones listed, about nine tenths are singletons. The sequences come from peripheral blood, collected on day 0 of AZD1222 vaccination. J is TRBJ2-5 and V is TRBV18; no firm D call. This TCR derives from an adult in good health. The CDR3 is CASSQQETQYF. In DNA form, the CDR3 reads TGTGCCAGCTCACAACAAGAGACCCAGTACTTC.